This is a list of T cell receptor beta chains from one sample in a study of T-cell reconstitution after alpha-beta-depleted transplantation in children. MiXCR was run by TCRdb on the PCR reads, yielding one entry per CDR3 protein. The repertoire holds approximately 500,000 distinct CDR3 sequences, with approximately 10% as singletons. Sample: PBMCs, taken before TCRalphabeta/CD19-depleted stem cell transplant. Source of these receptors: a child aged 2 to 10 with inherited bone marrow failure, due to receive a stem cell transplant. Both conserved end residues are part of each CDR3. The order of the fields is D gene, V gene, J gene, clone size, CDR3 DNA, CDR3 protein. D genes are given only for firm matches. For some rows the clone size is stated as once, few or many, or as a class when expanded; others skip it.

D: TRBD2
V: TRBV20-1
J: TRBJ2-1
size: .
DNA: TGCAGTGCTAGAGTTCTAGCGGGAGACAACAATGAGCAGTTCTTC
CDR3: CSARVLAGDNNEQFF

D: TRBD2
V: TRBV29-1
J: TRBJ2-3
size: many
DNA: TGCAGCGTTGAATGGACTAGCGGGAGACTGGATACGCAGTATTTT
CDR3: CSVEWTSGRLDTQYF

D: .
V: TRBV4-3
J: TRBJ2-1
size: many
DNA: TGCGCCAGCAGCCAAGATTTTAGAACCTATGAGCAGTTCTTC
CDR3: CASSQDFRTYEQFF

D: TRBD2
V: TRBV4-1
J: TRBJ2-1
size: few
DNA: TGCGCCAGCAGCCACGGAACTAGCGGGAGGTGGGGTGAGCAGTTCTTC
CDR3: CASSHGTSGRWGEQFF

D: TRBD1
V: TRBV20-1
J: TRBJ2-5
size: many
DNA: TGCAGTGCTAGAGAGGGACAGCAAGAGACCCAGTACTTC
CDR3: CSAREGQQETQYF

D: TRBD2
V: TRBV20-1
J: TRBJ2-5
size: many
DNA: TGCAGTGCTCGACTAGCGGGAAGGGACCAAGAGACCCAGTACTTC
CDR3: CSARLAGRDQETQYF

D: TRBD1
V: TRBV29-1
J: TRBJ2-3
size: many
DNA: TGCAGCGTGTCGACAGGGGCAGATACGCAGTATTTT
CDR3: CSVSTGADTQYF

D: TRBD2
V: TRBV20-1
J: TRBJ2-3
size: few
DNA: TGCAGTGCTAGAGATTGGCGGGAGTCCACCCAAGATGGCACAGATACGCAGTATTTT
CDR3: CSARDWRESTQDGTDTQYF

D: TRBD2
V: TRBV5-1
J: TRBJ2-7
size: few
DNA: TGCGCCAGCAGCTTCGGGGGGTTCGGCTACGAGCAGTACTTC
CDR3: CASSFGGFGYEQYF

D: TRBD1
V: TRBV6-1
J: TRBJ1-2
size: .
DNA: TGTGCCAGCACCGTGGGACAGGGGTTTTTGAGCTATGGCTACACCTTC
CDR3: CASTVGQGFLSYGYTF

D: .
V: TRBV4-1
J: TRBJ2-7
size: once
DNA: TGCGCCAGCAGCCAAGATTTTCGACAGGCGGTCTACGAGCAGTACTTC
CDR3: CASSQDFRQAVYEQYF

D: .
V: TRBV7-9
J: TRBJ2-1
size: .
DNA: TGTGCCAGCAGCTTAGTGGTCAGGATCGACAATGAGCAGTTCTTC
CDR3: CASSLVVRIDNEQFF

D: .
V: TRBV4-3
J: TRBJ2-1
size: many
DNA: TGCGCCAGCAGCCAGCACCCAGGGACTCCCTCCTACAATGAGCAGTTCTTC
CDR3: CASSQHPGTPSYNEQFF

D: TRBD1
V: TRBV9
J: TRBJ2-5
size: many
DNA: TGTGCCAGCATGCGGGGACAGGGAGGTATGGAGACCCAGTACTTC
CDR3: CASMRGQGGMETQYF

D: .
V: TRBV27
J: TRBJ2-2
size: many
DNA: TGTGCCAGCAGTATCGGGACGGTGAACACCGGGGAGCTGTTTTTT
CDR3: CASSIGTVNTGELFF

D: .
V: TRBV7-2
J: TRBJ2-7
size: .
DNA: TGTGCCAGCAGCTTAGGGGGGGCAGGTTCCTACGAGCAGTACTTC
CDR3: CASSLGGAGSYEQYF

D: TRBD1
V: TRBV29-1
J: TRBJ1-1
size: few
DNA: TGCAGCGGGACAGGGAGCACTGAAGCTTTCTTT
CDR3: CSGTGSTEAFF

D: .
V: TRBV27
J: TRBJ1-1
size: many
DNA: TGTGCCAGCAGTTTATGGCCGGGTTCAAGGACTGAAGCTTTCTTT
CDR3: CASSLWPGSRTEAFF

D: .
V: TRBV4-1
J: TRBJ2-7
size: .
DNA: TGCGCCAGCAGCCAAGGATGGGCTAGCGCGAGCTCCTACGAGCAGTACTTC
CDR3: CASSQGWASASSYEQYF

D: .
V: TRBV27
J: TRBJ2-3
size: many
DNA: TGTGCCAGCAGTTTTAGCCCAGGGGCGGGAGATACGCAGTATTTT
CDR3: CASSFSPGAGDTQYF

D: .
V: TRBV6-1
J: TRBJ1-1
size: many
DNA: TGTGCCAGCAGTGAAGATGGGGGTCTAGCGACTGAAGCTTTCTTT
CDR3: CASSEDGGLATEAFF

D: .
V: TRBV7-9
J: TRBJ2-4
size: .
DNA: TGTGCCAGCAGCTTAGTTGGGGGCCTAGCCAAAAACATTCAGTACTTC
CDR3: CASSLVGGLAKNIQYF

D: .
V: TRBV12-3/TRBV12-4
J: TRBJ2-2
size: many
DNA: TGTGCCAGCACTGGGAGCGGGTGGGATGGCGGGGAGCTGTTTTTT
CDR3: CASTGSGWDGGELFF

D: .
V: TRBV27
J: TRBJ1-5
size: many
DNA: TGTGCCAGCAGTTTAACGGGGGTCCAGCCCCAGCATTTT
CDR3: CASSLTGVQPQHF

D: TRBD1
V: TRBV6-1
J: TRBJ1-5
size: many
DNA: TGTGCCAGCAGCCGGACAGGGCCCTATCAGCCCCAGCATTTT
CDR3: CASSRTGPYQPQHF

D: .
V: TRBV28
J: TRBJ2-5
size: many
DNA: TGTGCCAGCAGCCTCCGTAGCCAAGAGACCCAGTACTTC
CDR3: CASSLRSQETQYF

D: .
V: TRBV4-2
J: TRBJ2-7
size: many
DNA: TGTGCCAGCAGCCAAGAGCTAGGGCGGGACGAGCAGTACTTC
CDR3: CASSQELGRDEQYF

D: .
V: TRBV7-9
J: TRBJ2-1
size: many
DNA: TGTGCCAGCAGCCCATTCGCAATCGGGACCGTCTACAATGAGCAGTTCTTC
CDR3: CASSPFAIGTVYNEQFF

D: .
V: TRBV4-3
J: TRBJ2-5
size: many
DNA: TGCGCCAGCAGCCAAGAGTTTACGGACCTTGAGACCCAGTACTTC
CDR3: CASSQEFTDLETQYF

D: .
V: TRBV7-9
J: TRBJ2-7
size: many
DNA: TGTGCCAGCAGCTTAGGTCTGGACTCGAAAGTGTGGTACTTC
CDR3: CASSLGLDSKVWYF

D: TRBD1
V: TRBV6-1
J: TRBJ1-2
size: many
DNA: TGTGCCAGCAGAAGACAGGGTTTCTATGGCTACACCTTC
CDR3: CASRRQGFYGYTF

D: TRBD2
V: TRBV19
J: TRBJ2-1
size: .
DNA: TGTGCCAGTAGTACCAACCCTAGCGGGAGGGATATATACAATGAGCAGTTCTTC
CDR3: CASSTNPSGRDIYNEQFF

D: .
V: TRBV29-1
J: TRBJ2-1
size: many
DNA: TGCAGCGTTGAAGATCTGGTAGGCCATGCAGTGGGTGAGCAGTTCTTC
CDR3: CSVEDLVGHAVGEQFF

D: TRBD2
V: TRBV27
J: TRBJ2-7
size: .
DNA: TGTGCCAGCAGTACCCTGACTAGCATAGACTACGAGCAGTACTTC
CDR3: CASSTLTSIDYEQYF